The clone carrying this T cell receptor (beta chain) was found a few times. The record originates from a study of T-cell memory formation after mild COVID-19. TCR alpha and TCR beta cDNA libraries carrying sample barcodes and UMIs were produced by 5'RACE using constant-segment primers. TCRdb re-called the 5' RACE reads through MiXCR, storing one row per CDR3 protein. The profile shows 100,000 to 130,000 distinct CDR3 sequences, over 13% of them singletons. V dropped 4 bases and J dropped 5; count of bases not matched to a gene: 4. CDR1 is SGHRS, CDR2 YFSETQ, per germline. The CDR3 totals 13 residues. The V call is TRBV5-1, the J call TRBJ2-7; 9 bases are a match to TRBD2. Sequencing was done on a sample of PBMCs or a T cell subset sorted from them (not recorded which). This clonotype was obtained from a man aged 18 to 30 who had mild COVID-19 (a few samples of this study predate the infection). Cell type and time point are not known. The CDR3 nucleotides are TGCGCCAGCAGCCCGGGACTAGCCGACGAGCAGTACTTC. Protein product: CASSPGLADEQYF.